This T cell receptor (beta chain) was recovered during a study of blood T cells in healthy people across ages. This clonotype was counted only a few times. PCR was performed a second time for roughly 7 to 12 cycles using a sample-barcoded 5' primer and a J-beta primer mix. TCRdb re-called the 5' RACE reads with MiXCR, one entry per CDR3 protein. This sample has 1.8 million or so distinct CDR3 sequences; 39% occur once, and the top ten carry 23%. CDR3 length: 15 amino acids. Germline values: CDR1 KGHSH, CDR2 LQKENI. Trimming cost V 0 bases and J 1 base, with 9 bases left between them. Sequencing was performed on blood. The sequence derives from a human donor in good health. V and J are TRBV18 and TRBJ1-2, with D unclear. CDR3 sequence (DNA): TGTGCCAGCTCACCACCTCTACGACTTAACTATGGCTACACCTTC. Its translation is CASSPPLRLNYGYTF.